This T cell receptor (beta chain) was recovered during a study of blood T cell repertoires in COVID-19. Whole-study context: Whether acute or convalescent, the COVID-19 samples came from the United States, Italy and Spain. PBMCs, B-cell-depleted T cells, or T cells provided the cDNA or gDNA that made up the material.

Assay: immunoSEQ multiplex PCR; the TCRdb copy retains only in-frame clones and omits some. The sample records around 220,000 clones, roughly 87% being singletons. Germline CDR1 is LNHDA and CDR2 is SQIVND (reference sequence). V dropped 8 bases and J dropped 4; count of bases not matched to a gene: 6. The CDR3 runs to 14 residues. The chain employs TRBV19 and TRBJ1-2; 11 positions match TRBD1. The origin of this receptor is a man aged 40-49 years with active or convalescent COVID-19. Material for sequencing was peripheral blood. The CDR3 loop is CASAPGTGGYGYTF. The CDR3 DNA reads TGTGCCAGTGCACCAGGGACAGGGGGCTATGGCTACACCTTC.